The 27 T cell receptor beta chains in this list originate from one sample, sequenced in a study of vaccination and CD4 T cells after COVID-19. The assay that was used to sequence DNA from cultured CD4+ T cells was the Oncomine TCR Beta short-read assay. TCRdb re-derived calls from the PCR reads in MiXCR, one entry per CDR3 protein. There are about 12,000 distinct CDR3 sequences in the sample; around 50% occur only once, and roughly 17% lies in the top ten. These receptors have no identified antigens. Treatment in this sample: approximately 11-day PBMC culture with coronavirus spike peptide pools or control peptides (ViraFEST assay). The specimen comprised cultured CD4+ T cells from blood, sampled after SARS-CoV-2 vaccination. The receptor set was obtained from a human donor with COVID-19.

The chain uses TRBV5-1 and TRBJ1-1, with a tentative D call TRBD1 (6 bases). The germline V and J ends were trimmed by 2 bases and 0 bases, with 11 bases remaining between them. Looked up from germline, CDR1 is SGHRS and CDR2 is YFSETQ. The CDR3 extends over 15 amino acids. CDR3 in amino acids: CASSLNRDVNTEAFF. CDR3 coding DNA: TGCGCCAGCAGCTTAAACAGGGATGTGAACACTGAAGCTTTCTTT.

The chain has TRBV7-2 and TRBJ2-5, with D tentatively TRBD1 (6 bases). The germline V gene has CDR1 SGHTA and CDR2 FQGNSA. V shed 4 bases and J shed 4 bases, with 19 bases lying between them. The CDR3 runs to 16 residues. For the CDR3, the DNA is TGTGCCAGCAGCTCCCGGACAGCTAGAGGGGGAGAGACCCAGTACTTC. It specifies CASSSRTARGGETQYF.

The CDR3 spells CASSLESYTEAFF. The CDR3 DNA is TGTGCCAGCAGCTTAGAGTCCTACACTGAAGCTTTCTTT. The V gene is TRBV11-3, the J gene TRBJ1-1; D remains unclear. The CDR3 is 13 amino acids. V was clipped by 0 bases and J by 3 bases, with 5 bases between them. Germline V gene sequence: CDR1 SGHNT, CDR2 YENEEA.

CDR3 nucleotides: TGTGCCAGCACCTGGGGACACTTATCATACGACACTGAAGCTTTCTTT. Its protein product is CASTWGHLSYDTEAFF. V usage is TRBV6-1 and J usage is TRBJ1-1, with D perhaps TRBD1 (6 bases). Germline CDR1 is MNHNS and CDR2 is SASEGT. V dropped 7 bases and J dropped 3 bases, with 21 bases sitting between them. The CDR3 is made up of 16 amino acids.

This sequence joins TRBV10-1 and TRBJ2-3; 8 nucleotides line up with TRBD2. Germline V gene data show CDR1 as WNHNN and CDR2 as SYGVQD (reference sequence). The V gene end was trimmed by 2 bases and the J gene end by 0 bases; junction bases not matched to a gene: 4. The CDR3 sequence is 16 residues long. The CDR3 DNA reads TGCGCCAGCAGTGAGACGCGGGGGGTTAGCACAGATACGCAGTATTTT. It encodes CASSETRGVSTDTQYF.

The CDR3 here is CSARWKGRVNTEAFF. CDR3 sequence (DNA): TGCAGTGCTAGGTGGAAGGGTAGGGTGAACACTGAAGCTTTCTTT. The rearrangement links TRBV20-1 to TRBJ1-1; D uncertain. The germline V gene encodes CDR1 DFQATT and CDR2 SNEGSKA (reference sequence). The germline V and J ends were trimmed by 3 bases and 0 bases, with 14 bases remaining between them. The CDR3 sequence is 15 residues long.

This clonotype turned up a few times. The chain has TRBV7-2 and TRBJ1-1; 8 bases fit TRBD1. The germline gives CDR1 SGHTA, CDR2 FQGNSA. The V segment lost 1 base and the J segment 7 bases; nucleotides outside the gene matches: 5. The CDR3 sequence is 14 residues long. CDR3 sequence: CASSLGQGNREAFF. DNA for the CDR3: TGTGCCAGCAGCTTAGGACAGGGGAACCGTGAAGCTTTCTTT.

The sample holds a few counts of this clonotype. This sequence joins TRBV20-1 and TRBJ1-1; D is possibly TRBD1 (5 bases). The CDR3 spans 12 residues. Germline values: CDR1 DFQATT, CDR2 SNEGSKA (reference sequence). Trimming cost V 1 base and J 10 bases, with 13 bases left between them. DNA of the CDR3: TGCAGTGCTAGAGGGAGGGGCGGAGGAGCTTTCTTT. It yields the protein CSARGRGGGAFF.

The CDR3 sequence is CASSLDGSVDTQYF. CDR3 DNA sequence: TGTGCCAGCAGCTTAGATGGTAGCGTGGATACGCAGTATTTT. The J gene is TRBJ2-3, the V gene TRBV7-2; possible D gene TRBD2, 5 bases. Germline V CDR1 and CDR2: SGHTA, FQGNSA. This CDR3 is built from 14 residues. The V end lost 1 base, the J end lost 6 bases, and 11 bases lay between the germline ends.

This chain connects TRBV6-1 to TRBJ1-2; 9 nucleotides agree with TRBD1. The CDR3 is 14 residues long. Germline V CDR1 and CDR2: MNHNS, SASEGT. Trimming removed 6 bases from V and 8 bases from J; junction bases left unmatched: 10. CDR3 protein: CASSELQGASGYTF. CDR3 sequence (DNA): TGTGCCAGCAGCGAACTACAGGGGGCGAGCGGCTACACCTTC.

J is TRBJ1-1 and V is TRBV27, with D unclear. The CDR3 contains 14 residues. The germline V gene encodes CDR1 MNHEY and CDR2 SMNVEV (reference sequence). V lost 5 bases and J 5 bases, leaving 15 bases between the germline ends. This CDR3 reads CASSREGRRTEAFF. The CDR3 DNA is TGTGCCAGCAGTCGTGAAGGGAGGAGGACTGAAGCTTTCTTT.

V and J are TRBV6-5 and TRBJ2-1; 7 bases match TRBD2. V dropped 0 bases and J dropped 4; count of bases not matched to a gene: 9. CDR3 length equals 17 residues. Per the germline V gene, CDR1 is MNHEY and CDR2 is SVGAGI. CDR3 protein: CASSYSLFGGVYNEQFF. For the CDR3, the DNA is TGTGCCAGCAGTTACTCGTTGTTTGGGGGGGTTTACAATGAGCAGTTCTTC.

The gene calls are TRBV6-5 and TRBJ2-3; D unresolved. V was clipped by 4 bases and J by 0 bases, with 17 bases between them. CDR1 and CDR2 (germline): MNHEY, SVGAGI. The CDR3 is made up of 17 amino acids. CDR3 DNA: TGTGCCAGCAGTTCCCAGTCCAGCCGAAGTAGCACAGATACGCAGTATTTT. It translates to CASSSQSSRSSTDTQYF.

J is TRBJ1-2 and V is TRBV20-1; D not resolved. V was pared by 1 base and J by 7 bases, with 19 bases between. CDR1 is DFQATT, CDR2 SNEGSKA, per germline (reference sequence). The CDR3 has 15 amino acids. The CDR3 reads CSARVRSAGSFGYTF. CDR3 DNA sequence: TGCAGTGCTAGAGTACGGTCCGCCGGCTCTTTTGGCTACACCTTC.

The chain joins TRBV7-3 to TRBJ1-1; 10 bases line up with TRBD1. This CDR3 contains 16 residues. Germline CDR1 SGHTA, CDR2 FQGTGA. V was clipped by 4 bases and J by 6 bases; unmatched bases: 11. Here the CDR3 reads CASSYQRDRGGSEAFF. The CDR3 nucleotides read TGTGCCAGCAGCTACCAACGGGACAGGGGAGGGTCTGAAGCTTTCTTT.

This chain links TRBV7-2 with TRBJ1-2, with TRBD1 identical over 7 bases. Germline CDR1 SGHTA, CDR2 FQGNSA. The CDR3 extends over 17 amino acids. V lost 5 bases and J lost 2; bases outside the gene matches: 14. CDR3 in DNA: TGTGCCAGCAGCGGTATGACAGGGACGGATTTCAACTATGGCTACACCTTC. It codes for CASSGMTGTDFNYGYTF.

The J gene is TRBJ2-5, the V gene TRBV7-9; D is perhaps TRBD2 (5 bases). Germline-derived CDR1 and CDR2 are SEHNR and FQNEAQ (reference sequence). This CDR3 contains 14 residues. Between the trimmed V and J ends, which lost 5 bases and 5 bases, there was a span of 15 bases. CDR3 DNA sequence: TGTGCCAGCAGCGCCCGGGGATACGGGGAGACCCAGTACTTC. Its protein product is CASSARGYGETQYF.

The chain employs TRBV6-5 and TRBJ2-1; a weak D match, TRBD1 (5 bases). Deletions cut 4 bases from V and 0 bases from J, with 16 bases between. Germline V gene lookup returns CDR1 MNHEY and CDR2 SVGAGI. The CDR3 is made up of 17 amino acids. The chain's CDR3 is CASSSQGNPSSYNEQFF. As DNA, the CDR3 is TGTGCCAGCAGTTCTCAGGGAAACCCGAGCTCCTACAATGAGCAGTTCTTC.

J is TRBJ2-7 and V is TRBV7-2; 10 bases map to TRBD1. The CDR3 is 15 amino acids. From germline, CDR1 is SGHTA and CDR2 FQGNSA. With V trimmed by 2 bases and J by 5 bases, 6 bases remained unmatched. The CDR3, as DNA: TGTGCCAGCAGCTTACCGACAGGGGGCAATAACGAGCAGTACTTC. Amino acid sequence: CASSLPTGGNNEQYF.

This chain links TRBV6-2 or TRBV6-3 with TRBJ2-7; 7 nucleotides line up with TRBD1. This CDR3 is 14 amino acids long. V was clipped by 6 bases and J by 3 bases; unmatched bases: 8. Germline CDR1 is MNHEY and CDR2 is SVGEGT. The CDR3 DNA reads TGTGCCAGCAGCCGAAGACAGGGAAACTACGAGCAGTACTTC. As protein: CASSRRQGNYEQYF.

The CDR3 sequence is CSARVPAGSTDTQYF. The CDR3 DNA sequence: TGCAGTGCTAGAGTCCCCGCAGGATCCACAGATACGCAGTATTTT. V usage is TRBV20-1 and J usage is TRBJ2-3; D ambiguous. This CDR3 has 15 amino acids. CDR1 is DFQATT and CDR2 is SNEGSKA in the germline V gene (reference sequence). V shed 1 base and J shed 2 bases, with 13 bases lying between them.

The rearrangement joins TRBV7-6 to TRBJ2-5, with 7 positions matching TRBD1. This CDR3 has 13 residues. From germline, CDR1 is SGHVS and CDR2 FNYEAQ. With V trimmed by 7 bases and J by 2 bases, 4 bases remained unmatched. The DNA of the CDR3 is TGTGCCAGCACCCGGGACAGTCAAGAGACCCAGTACTTC. Its protein product is CASTRDSQETQYF.

The chain joins TRBV7-9 to TRBJ2-5; tentatively, D is TRBD2 (6 bases). CDR1 is SEHNR, CDR2 FQNEAQ, per germline (reference sequence). The V end was cut by 2 bases, the J end by 10 bases, with 11 bases between. The CDR3 sequence is 12 residues long. CDR3 sequence reads: CASSLLRGNQYF. CDR3 nucleotide sequence: TGTGCCAGCAGCTTACTTCGGGGGAACCAGTACTTC.

The chain carries TRBV6-2 or TRBV6-3 and TRBJ1-5; 9 bases map to TRBD1. CDR1 is MNHEY, CDR2 SVGEGT, per germline. The V segment lost 0 bases and the J segment 9 bases; nucleotides outside the gene matches: 9. The length of the CDR3 is 16 residues. The CDR3 coding sequence is TGTGCCAGCAGTTACTCCGGGCGGACAGGGGCCCCGCCCCAGCATTTT. This translates into CASSYSGRTGAPPQHF.

This rearrangement joins TRBV6-1 to TRBJ2-2; no reliable D call. This CDR3 spans 12 amino acids. V lost 6 bases to trimming and J lost 6 bases, with 8 bases between them. In germline, CDR1 is MNHNS, CDR2 SASEGT. In DNA, the CDR3 is TGTGCCAGCAGCCAGCCCGCCGGGGAGCTGTTTTTT. This sequence encodes CASSQPAGELFF.

This chain links TRBV7-9 with TRBJ1-3, with D hard to call. In germline, CDR1 is SEHNR, CDR2 FQNEAQ (reference sequence). The length of the CDR3 is 20 residues. V was shortened by 4 bases and J by 5 bases, with 30 bases between the two germline ends. This CDR3 is CASSSLFEGSNKSLRNTIYF. For the CDR3, the DNA is TGTGCCAGCAGCTCCCTCTTCGAAGGATCGAACAAATCCTTAAGAAACACCATATATTTT. The full variable domain, completed using reference TRBV7-9 and TRBJ1-3, is DTGVSQNPRHKITKRGQNVTFRCDPISEHNRLYWYRQTLGQGPEFLTYFQNEAQLEKSRLLSDRFSAERPKGSFSTLEIQRTEQGDSAMYLCASSSLFEGSNKSLRNTIYFGEGSWLTVV.

The V and J genes are TRBV4-1 and TRBJ1-3; a possible D gene is TRBD1 (6 bases). CDR1 and CDR2 from the germline V gene are MGHRA and YSYEKL. V was trimmed by 4 bases and J by 4 bases, leaving 11 bases between them. The CDR3 runs 14 residues. CDR3 sequence (DNA): TGCGCCAGCAGCCGGATGGGGGCCGGAAACACCATATATTTT. Translating gives CASSRMGAGNTIYF.